This is a list of T cell receptor beta chains from one sample in a study of T cell changes during pregnancy in multiple sclerosis. Sequencing used immunoSEQ multiplex PCR; TCRdb keeps in-frame clones, though not all of them. The table includes tens of thousands of clones, about 96% detected once. Sequences were derived from CD8+ T cells from peripheral blood mononuclear cells, sampled after pregnancy. The receptors were sampled from a female donor with multiple sclerosis, enrolled in a pregnancy study. The CDR3 runs from the conserved cysteine through the conserved F or W. The order of the fields is clone size, D gene, J gene, V gene, CDR3 DNA, CDR3 protein. A D gene is named only where the DNA matches it firmly. Clone size is not always given. Where it is, it says once, few, many or a class for expanded clones.

abundance: NA; d_gene: NA; j_gene: TRBJ2-1; v_gene: TRBV7-2; CDR3nt: TGTGCCAGCAGCTCAAAGGTTGCGGGAACCCCCTACAATGAGCAGTTCTTC; CDR3aa: CASSSKVAGTPYNEQFF
abundance: NA; d_gene: NA; j_gene: TRBJ2-5; v_gene: TRBV28; CDR3nt: TGTGCCAGCAGCCCCGGGACACCCCCGGGTTGGACCCAGTACTTC; CDR3aa: CASSPGTPPGWTQYF
abundance: NA; d_gene: NA; j_gene: TRBJ1-2; v_gene: TRBV27; CDR3nt: TGTGCCAGCAGTTCATCCGCGGGCGACCCTGCTAACTATGGCTACACCTTC; CDR3aa: CASSSSAGDPANYGYTF
abundance: NA; d_gene: NA; j_gene: TRBJ1-3; v_gene: TRBV7-8; CDR3nt: TGTGCCAGCCGGGGACACTCTGGAAACACCATATATTTT; CDR3aa: CASRGHSGNTIYF
abundance: NA; d_gene: TRBD2; j_gene: TRBJ2-2; v_gene: TRBV7-2; CDR3nt: TGTGCCAGCAGCCAGACTAGCACCCTAAACACCGGGGAGCTGTTTTTT; CDR3aa: CASSQTSTLNTGELFF
abundance: NA; d_gene: NA; j_gene: TRBJ1-1; v_gene: TRBV5-6; CDR3nt: TGTGCCAGCAGCTTGTTGAGGACGGGGGAAGGAGCTTTCTTT; CDR3aa: CASSLLRTGEGAFF
abundance: NA; d_gene: NA; j_gene: TRBJ2-7; v_gene: TRBV10-3; CDR3nt: TGTGCCATCGGAGGCGGGAACTCCTACGAGCAGTACTTC; CDR3aa: CAIGGGNSYEQYF
abundance: NA; d_gene: TRBD1; j_gene: TRBJ2-7; v_gene: TRBV29-1; CDR3nt: TGCAGCGTTGAAGGGGACAGGGTGGACGAGCAGTACTTC; CDR3aa: CSVEGDRVDEQYF
abundance: NA; d_gene: TRBD1; j_gene: TRBJ2-7; v_gene: TRBV7-6; CDR3nt: TGTGCCAGCAGCTTGGGACAGGGGGCTGTGTACGAGCAGTACTTC; CDR3aa: CASSLGQGAVYEQYF
abundance: NA; d_gene: NA; j_gene: TRBJ2-3; v_gene: TRBV7-9; CDR3nt: TGTGCCAGCAGCTTAGCGGCCGGAGCAGATACGCAGTATTTT; CDR3aa: CASSLAAGADTQYF
abundance: NA; d_gene: TRBD2; j_gene: TRBJ2-1; v_gene: TRBV13; CDR3nt: TGTGCCAGCAGCCTCGGGGGGTATGAGCAGTTCTTC; CDR3aa: CASSLGGYEQFF
abundance: NA; d_gene: NA; j_gene: TRBJ2-2; v_gene: TRBV28; CDR3nt: TGTGCCAGCAGTTTTCTGGAGCCCTCGAACACCGGGGAGCTGTTTTTT; CDR3aa: CASSFLEPSNTGELFF
abundance: NA; d_gene: TRBD1; j_gene: TRBJ1-2; v_gene: TRBV28; CDR3nt: TGTGCCAGCAGCCAGACAGGGGGCAACGTCTATGGCTACACCTTC; CDR3aa: CASSQTGGNVYGYTF
abundance: NA; d_gene: NA; j_gene: TRBJ2-3; v_gene: TRBV19; CDR3nt: TGTGCCAGTAGTACGCCACAGCCGGGAGGCACAGATACGCAGTATTTT; CDR3aa: CASSTPQPGGTDTQYF
abundance: NA; d_gene: TRBD2; j_gene: TRBJ2-7; v_gene: TRBV4-2; CDR3nt: TGTGCCAGCAGCCATGTTGCCGGGGAGGGCCCCCACGAGCAGTACTTC; CDR3aa: CASSHVAGEGPHEQYF
abundance: NA; d_gene: NA; j_gene: TRBJ2-3; v_gene: TRBV5-6; CDR3nt: TGTGCCAGCAGCTTGCCCCCAGGGGTTGCAGATACGCAGTATTTT; CDR3aa: CASSLPPGVADTQYF
abundance: NA; d_gene: NA; j_gene: TRBJ2-1; v_gene: TRBV27; CDR3nt: TGTGCCAGCAAGCGCGGCTCCAATGAGCAGTTCTTC; CDR3aa: CASKRGSNEQFF
abundance: NA; d_gene: TRBD1; j_gene: TRBJ1-4; v_gene: TRBV27; CDR3nt: TGTGCCAGCAGTTGGTCCAGGGGGAATGAAAAACTGTTTTTT; CDR3aa: CASSWSRGNEKLFF
abundance: NA; d_gene: NA; j_gene: TRBJ1-1; v_gene: TRBV27; CDR3nt: TGTGCCAGCAGTTTACCAGGGGTTAGCACTGAAGCTTTCTTT; CDR3aa: CASSLPGVSTEAFF
abundance: NA; d_gene: TRBD2; j_gene: TRBJ2-7; v_gene: TRBV7-2; CDR3nt: TGTGCCAGCAGCTTAGCGCGGGGGGTTAGGGAGCAGTACTTC; CDR3aa: CASSLARGVREQYF
abundance: NA; d_gene: TRBD1; j_gene: TRBJ2-7; v_gene: TRBV15; CDR3nt: TGTGCCACCAGCAGCGCGCTTTTGGGACAGGGGCTCTCCTACGAGCAGTACTTC; CDR3aa: CATSSALLGQGLSYEQYF
abundance: NA; d_gene: NA; j_gene: TRBJ2-7; v_gene: TRBV5-1; CDR3nt: TGCGCCAGCAGCTTGTCCCTTACAGAAGAGCAGTACTTC; CDR3aa: CASSLSLTEEQYF
abundance: NA; d_gene: NA; j_gene: TRBJ2-5; v_gene: TRBV5-1; CDR3nt: TGCGCCAGCAGCTTGGCCGTGACACTCACGGAGACCCAGTACTTC; CDR3aa: CASSLAVTLTETQYF
abundance: NA; d_gene: TRBD2; j_gene: TRBJ2-7; v_gene: TRBV7-9; CDR3nt: TGTGCCAGCAGCCCGCCGGGGACTAGTGACGAGCAGTACTTC; CDR3aa: CASSPPGTSDEQYF
abundance: NA; d_gene: TRBD2; j_gene: TRBJ2-2; v_gene: TRBV28; CDR3nt: TGTGCCAGCCTCACGAGGGCTAGCGGGAGGGCCGGGGAGCTGTTTTTT; CDR3aa: CASLTRASGRAGELFF
abundance: NA; d_gene: TRBD1; j_gene: TRBJ2-7; v_gene: TRBV29-1; CDR3nt: TGCAGCGTGCTCCTGGACAGGGGTTACGAGCAGTACTTC; CDR3aa: CSVLLDRGYEQYF
abundance: NA; d_gene: TRBD1; j_gene: TRBJ2-1; v_gene: TRBV28; CDR3nt: TGTGCCAGCAGCCCCTTTTATACAGGGGGCGCGGGTGAGCAGTTCTTC; CDR3aa: CASSPFYTGGAGEQFF
abundance: NA; d_gene: NA; j_gene: TRBJ2-7; v_gene: TRBV7-8; CDR3nt: TGTGCCAGCAGCTCCCCCTCTAACGAGCAGTACTTC; CDR3aa: CASSSPSNEQYF
abundance: NA; d_gene: TRBD1; j_gene: TRBJ1-2; v_gene: TRBV28; CDR3nt: TGTGCCAGCAGTTTCACAGGGGACTATGGCTACACCTTC; CDR3aa: CASSFTGDYGYTF
abundance: NA; d_gene: TRBD1; j_gene: TRBJ2-5; v_gene: TRBV27; CDR3nt: TGTGCCAGCAGTCAACAGGGGCTCCATGAGACCCAGTACTTC; CDR3aa: CASSQQGLHETQYF
abundance: NA; d_gene: NA; j_gene: TRBJ1-3; v_gene: TRBV27; CDR3nt: TGTGCCAGCAGTTTACGGGGTTCTGGAAACACCATATATTTT; CDR3aa: CASSLRGSGNTIYF
abundance: NA; d_gene: TRBD1; j_gene: TRBJ2-5; v_gene: TRBV28; CDR3nt: TGTGCCAGCAGTTTTCACCGGGACAGGGACCAAGAGACCCAGTACTTC; CDR3aa: CASSFHRDRDQETQYF
abundance: NA; d_gene: NA; j_gene: TRBJ2-7; v_gene: TRBV19; CDR3nt: TGTGCCAGTAGTACTGGCTCTCCTTACGAGCAGTACTTC; CDR3aa: CASSTGSPYEQYF
abundance: NA; d_gene: TRBD2; j_gene: TRBJ2-1; v_gene: TRBV19; CDR3nt: TGTGCCAGTAGTTCCGGCGGGAGAATCCCCAATGAGCAGTTCTTC; CDR3aa: CASSSGGRIPNEQFF
abundance: NA; d_gene: TRBD1; j_gene: TRBJ1-1; v_gene: TRBV6-6; CDR3nt: TGTGCCAGCAGTTTGGGACAGGGGTTTCGCAACACTGAAGCTTTCTTT; CDR3aa: CASSLGQGFRNTEAFF
abundance: NA; d_gene: NA; j_gene: TRBJ2-1; v_gene: TRBV7-6; CDR3nt: TGTGCCAGCAGCTCCCGTGAGCCAGGGGAGGGCAATGAGCAGTTCTTC; CDR3aa: CASSSREPGEGNEQFF
abundance: NA; d_gene: NA; j_gene: TRBJ1-5; v_gene: TRBV6-1; CDR3nt: TGTGCCAGCCGGACCCCGGGCAGGGTATTGGAGCCCCAGCATTTT; CDR3aa: CASRTPGRVLEPQHF
abundance: NA; d_gene: NA; j_gene: TRBJ2-1; v_gene: TRBV5-4; CDR3nt: TGTGCCAGCAGCTTGGCGGGCACTAGTTACAATGAGCAGTTCTTC; CDR3aa: CASSLAGTSYNEQFF
abundance: NA; d_gene: NA; j_gene: TRBJ1-2; v_gene: TRBV19; CDR3nt: TGTGCCAGTACCTCCCCCGGGGAGGGGGTGAACTATGGCTACACCTTC; CDR3aa: CASTSPGEGVNYGYTF
abundance: NA; d_gene: NA; j_gene: TRBJ1-1; v_gene: TRBV7-2; CDR3nt: TGTGCCAGCAGCGGAAACAGGGTTGAAGCTTTCTTT; CDR3aa: CASSGNRVEAFF
abundance: once; d_gene: TRBD1; j_gene: TRBJ1-4; v_gene: TRBV5-5; CDR3nt: TGTGCCAGCAGCTCCGATACCGGGACAGCTAATGAAAAACTGTTTTTT; CDR3aa: CASSSDTGTANEKLFF
abundance: once; d_gene: NA; j_gene: TRBJ1-5; v_gene: TRBV6-4; CDR3nt: TGTGCCAGCAGTGACTCGCGGAATCAGCCCCAGCATTTT; CDR3aa: CASSDSRNQPQHF
abundance: once; d_gene: NA; j_gene: TRBJ2-1; v_gene: TRBV27; CDR3nt: TGTGCCAGCAGTTTTGCCGGGGAGCAGTTCTTC; CDR3aa: CASSFAGEQFF
abundance: few; d_gene: TRBD1; j_gene: TRBJ1-1; v_gene: TRBV27; CDR3nt: TGTGCCAGCAGCACGCGACTTGGGACAGACGCTGAAGCTTTCTTT; CDR3aa: CASSTRLGTDAEAFF
abundance: NA; d_gene: NA; j_gene: TRBJ2-7; v_gene: TRBV19; CDR3nt: TGTGCCAGTACCGCTCGAACAGGGTACGAGCAGTACTTC; CDR3aa: CASTARTGYEQYF
abundance: NA; d_gene: NA; j_gene: TRBJ1-3; v_gene: TRBV27; CDR3nt: TGTGCCAGCAGTTTATCGCGGGGAGAGAAGGGAAACACCATATATTTT; CDR3aa: CASSLSRGEKGNTIYF
abundance: NA; d_gene: NA; j_gene: TRBJ2-2; v_gene: TRBV28; CDR3nt: TGTGCCAGCAGTAATGTTAGGACAGTTGAGAACACCGGGGAGCTGTTTTTT; CDR3aa: CASSNVRTVENTGELFF
abundance: NA; d_gene: NA; j_gene: TRBJ1-4; v_gene: TRBV2; CDR3nt: TGTGCCAGCAGCTTAGATGGGGGCGGGAGATTTGAAAAACTGTTTTTT; CDR3aa: CASSLDGGGRFEKLFF
abundance: once; d_gene: TRBD1; j_gene: TRBJ1-1; v_gene: TRBV7-8; CDR3nt: TGTGCCAGCAGCTCACAGGGGGCGATTGAAGCTTTCTTT; CDR3aa: CASSSQGAIEAFF
abundance: NA; d_gene: NA; j_gene: TRBJ2-7; v_gene: TRBV27; CDR3nt: TGTGCCAGCAGTGGGGGGTTGGAGCAGTACTTC; CDR3aa: CASSGGLEQYF
abundance: NA; d_gene: NA; j_gene: TRBJ2-2; v_gene: TRBV13; CDR3nt: TGTGCCAGCAGCCATACTATAGGGGCCACCGGGGAGCTGTTTTTT; CDR3aa: CASSHTIGATGELFF
abundance: NA; d_gene: NA; j_gene: TRBJ2-1; v_gene: TRBV28; CDR3nt: TGTGCCAGTCTTATTCGAGGGTACAATGAGCAGTTCTTC; CDR3aa: CASLIRGYNEQFF
abundance: NA; d_gene: TRBD1; j_gene: TRBJ1-1; v_gene: TRBV4-1; CDR3nt: TGCGCCAGCAGCCAAGTCACAGGGGAAGCGAACACTGAAGCTTTCTTT; CDR3aa: CASSQVTGEANTEAFF
abundance: NA; d_gene: NA; j_gene: TRBJ2-1; v_gene: TRBV4-1; CDR3nt: TGCGCCAGCAGCCTCAGGGGATCCCCCGCCGATGAGCAGTTCTTC; CDR3aa: CASSLRGSPADEQFF